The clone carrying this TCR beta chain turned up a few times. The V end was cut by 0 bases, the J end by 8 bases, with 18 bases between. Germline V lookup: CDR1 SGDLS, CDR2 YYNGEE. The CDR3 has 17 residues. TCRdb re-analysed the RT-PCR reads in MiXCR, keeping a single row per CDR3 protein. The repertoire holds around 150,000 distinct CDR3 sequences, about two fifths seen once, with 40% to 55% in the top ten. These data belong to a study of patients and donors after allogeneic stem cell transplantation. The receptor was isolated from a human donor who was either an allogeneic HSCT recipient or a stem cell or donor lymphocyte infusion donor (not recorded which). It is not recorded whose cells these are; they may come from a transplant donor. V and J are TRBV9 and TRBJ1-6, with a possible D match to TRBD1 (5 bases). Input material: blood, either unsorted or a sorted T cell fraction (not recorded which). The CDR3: CASSVAPGLGGDSPLHF. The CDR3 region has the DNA TGTGCCAGCAGCGTAGCACCGGGTCTCGGAGGGGATTCACCCCTCCACTTT. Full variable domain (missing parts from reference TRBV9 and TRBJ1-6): DSGVTQTPKHLITATGQRVTLRCSPRSGDLSVYWYQQSLDQGLQFLIQYYNGEERAKGNILERFSAQQFPDLHSELNLSSLELGDSALYFCASSVAPGLGGDSPLHFGNGTRLTVT.